Presented here are 28 T cell receptor beta chains from one specimen sequenced in a study of blood T cell repertoires in COVID-19. Assay: immunoSEQ multiplex PCR; the TCRdb copy retains only in-frame clones and omits some. The table lists some 220,000 clones, roughly 80% of them singletons, with 15% to 20% in the top ten. Sequencing used peripheral blood. The receptors stem from a woman older than 75 with active or convalescent COVID-19.

The chain combines TRBV28 with TRBJ1-2; the D gene is possibly TRBD1 (6 bases). The V end was cut by 6 bases, the J end by 7 bases, with 12 bases between. The CDR3 consists of 12 residues. CDR1 and CDR2 from the germline V gene are MDHEN and SYDVKM. CDR3 protein: CASSTTGTGYTF. DNA for the CDR3: TGTGCCAGCAGCACCACAGGGACTGGCTACACCTTC.

This clone was counted only a few times. The gene calls are TRBV19 and TRBJ1-2, with 7 positions matching TRBD1. V dropped 4 bases and J dropped 3; count of bases not matched to a gene: 8. There are 15 residues in the CDR3. The germline gives CDR1 LNHDA, CDR2 SQIVND (reference sequence). The CDR3 DNA follows: TGTGCCAGTAGTACTCAGGGGGTTAAGGACTATGGCTACACCTTC. Its protein is CASSTQGVKDYGYTF.

The V and J genes are TRBV18 and TRBJ1-1; a weak D match, TRBD1 (6 bases). Trimming took off 1 base at V and 1 base at J, with 10 bases between the two ends. CDR3 length: 15 amino acids. Per the germline V gene, CDR1 is KGHSH and CDR2 is LQKENI. The CDR3 spells CASSPLRDKNTEAFF. The CDR3 region has the DNA TGTGCCAGCTCACCACTCCGGGACAAGAACACTGAAGCTTTCTTT.

Here the CDR3 reads CATSHPSYNEQFF. CDR3 nucleotide sequence: TGTGCCACCAGCCACCCCAGCTACAATGAGCAGTTCTTC. The chain employs TRBV15 and TRBJ2-1; no clear D gene. CDR1 LNHNV and CDR2 YYDKDF come from the germline V gene (reference sequence). The V gene lost 5 bases and the J gene lost 3 bases, with 8 bases spanning the gap. This CDR3 region has 13 residues.

The gene calls are TRBV7-9 and TRBJ2-7; the match to TRBD1 covers 9 bases. CDR3 length: 13 amino acids. With V trimmed by 6 bases and J by 3 bases, 3 bases remained unmatched. CDR1 and CDR2 (germline): SEHNR, FQNEAQ (reference sequence). The CDR3 spells CASRQGADYEQYF. The CDR3 DNA reads TGTGCCAGCAGACAGGGGGCAGACTACGAGCAGTACTTC.

The sample holds one count of this clone. This chain joins TRBV7-3 and TRBJ2-1; TRBD2 matches 7 bases. CDR1 is SGHTA, CDR2 FQGTGA, per germline. With 2 bases clipped from V and 4 bases from J, the junction kept 5 bases outside the gene matches. This CDR3 region has 15 residues. The CDR3 DNA reads TGTGCCAGCAGCTTAGGTTCTAGCGGTTACAATGAGCAGTTCTTC. Its translation is CASSLGSSGYNEQFF. The entire variable domain, with the rest obtained from reference TRBV7-3 and TRBJ2-1, is as follows: GAGVSQTPSNKVTEKGKYVELRCDPISGHTALYWYRQSLGQGPEFLIYFQGTGAADDSGLPNDRFFAVRPEGSVSTLKIQRTERGDSAVYLCASSLGSSGYNEQFFGPGTRLTVL.

The V and J genes are TRBV18 and TRBJ1-4; D remains ambiguous. V was shortened by 0 bases and J by 7 bases, with 12 bases between the two germline ends. The CDR3 is 15 amino acids. The germline gives CDR1 KGHSH, CDR2 LQKENI. The CDR3 here is CASSPPTRASEKLFF. DNA of the CDR3: TGTGCCAGCTCACCACCGACTAGGGCGAGTGAAAAACTGTTTTTT.

This sequence joins TRBV7-2 and TRBJ2-5; 8 bases line up with TRBD2. V lost 0 bases and J lost 5; bases outside the gene matches: 5. Germline values: CDR1 SGHTA, CDR2 FQGNSA. The CDR3 consists of 15 residues. CDR3 coding DNA: TGTGCCAGCAGCTTAGCCGGGACTAGTGAGGAGACCCAGTACTTC. Translated: CASSLAGTSEETQYF.

The rearrangement joins TRBV30 to TRBJ1-4; 10 bases agree with TRBD1. Germline V gives CDR1 GTSNPN, CDR2 SVGIG (reference sequence). The CDR3 totals 14 residues. Trimming took 3 bases from V and 8 from J; bases not matched to a gene: 6. CDR3 in DNA: TGTGCCTGGAGGACAGGGGGCGCAGGGGAAAAACTGTTTTTT. Amino acid sequence: CAWRTGGAGEKLFF.

J is TRBJ2-7 and V is TRBV2; perhaps TRBD2 as D (5 bases). The CDR3 is 13 amino acids. Trimming left V 7 bases short and J 6 bases short, with 16 bases between. CDR1 SNHLY and CDR2 FYNNEI come from the germline V gene. The CDR3 spells CASTPSGRGEQYF. CDR3 DNA: TGTGCCAGCACCCCCTCGGGGAGAGGCGAGCAGTACTTC. The full variable domain, with the rest looked up from reference TRBV2 and TRBJ2-7, is EPEVTQTPSHQVTQMGQEVILRCVPISNHLYFYWYRQILGQKVEFLVSFYNNEISEKSEIFDDQFSVERPDGSNFTLKIRSTKLEDSAMYFCASTPSGRGEQYFGPGTRLTVT.

Concerning this clone: One junction end does not reproduce the germline sequence, and a read error may be involved. This chain connects TRBV3-1 (or the pseudogene TRBV3-2) to TRBJ1-4; D not certain. The germline V gene has CDR1 LGHDT and CDR2 YNNKEL (reference sequence). The CDR3 has 15 residues. CDR3 sequence (DNA): TGTGCCAGCAGTCAAGGGTCAAACAGCCGGGAAAAACTGTTTTTT. Residues: CASSQGSNSREKLFF.

CDR3 bases: TGTGCCAGCAGCGTACAAGAGACCCAGTACTTC. Amino acids: CASSVQETQYF. The V gene is TRBV6-2 or TRBV6-3, the J gene TRBJ2-5; D is ambiguous. The CDR3 totals 11 residues. The germline gives CDR1 MNHEY, CDR2 SVGEGT. The V end lost 6 bases, the J end lost 2 bases, and 4 bases lay between the germline ends.

The V call is TRBV5-8, the J call TRBJ2-5; TRBD2 might be the D (6 bases). The CDR3 is 16 residues long. Germline assignment: CDR1 SGHTS and CDR2 YDEGEE. Trimming left V 0 bases short and J 0 bases short, with 12 bases between. Here the CDR3 DNA reads TGTGCCAGCAGCTTGGCGCGGAGCGGGTACCAAGAGACCCAGTACTTC. It is translated as CASSLARSGYQETQYF.

V usage is TRBV11-1 and J usage is TRBJ2-3; D perhaps matches TRBD2 (5 bases). Per the germline V gene, CDR1 is SGHAT and CDR2 is FQDESV (reference sequence). Trimming took 1 base from V and 10 from J, leaving 15 bases between them. This CDR3 is 14 amino acids long. CDR3 residues: CASSLVGEKGPQYF. The CDR3 DNA is TGTGCCAGCAGCTTAGTCGGGGAAAAGGGTCCGCAGTATTTT.

The chain recombines TRBV7-6 with TRBJ2-7; the D is unclear. Germline CDR1 and CDR2: SGHVS and FNYEAQ. Trimming stripped 5 bases from V and 0 bases from J, with 11 bases between. The CDR3 spans 14 residues. The CDR3 coding sequence is TGTGCCAGCAGCCCGAATACAAACTCCTACGAGCAGTACTTC. Its translation is CASSPNTNSYEQYF.

Points on this clone: Distinct nucleotide sequences in the sample also encode this CDR3. J is TRBJ2-1 and V is TRBV7-2; 14 bases are a match to TRBD2. Germline V gene sequence: CDR1 SGHTA, CDR2 FQGNSA. The CDR3 extends over 18 amino acids. V shed 1 base, J shed 3 bases, and the junction held 5 bases outside the gene matches. As DNA, the CDR3 is TGTGCCAGCAGCTTAGATAGGGGGACTAGCGGGGGCTACAATGAGCAGTTCTTC. Encoded protein: CASSLDRGTSGGYNEQFF.

This sequence joins TRBV15 and TRBJ1-2; TRBD1 aligns across 7 bases. From germline, CDR1 is LNHNV and CDR2 YYDKDF (reference sequence). V lost 5 bases and J lost 6; bases outside the gene matches: 9. The CDR3 covers 14 residues. CDR3 sequence (DNA): TGTGCCACCAGCGGAAGACAGGGAATAAATGGCTACACCTTC. Translation gives CATSGRQGINGYTF.

The V and J genes are TRBV5-1 and TRBJ2-7; D possibly corresponds to TRBD1 (5 bases). V was cut by 1 base and J by 2 bases, with 13 bases left in between. Germline CDR1 and CDR2: SGHRS and YFSETQ. CDR3 length: 15 residues. CDR3 DNA: TGCGCCAGCAGCTTGTCTCGGCAGGGTACCTACGAGCAGTACTTC. It yields the protein CASSLSRQGTYEQYF.

The chain joins TRBV9 to TRBJ2-2, with a weak D call TRBD2 (7 bases). The V and J ends lost 4 bases and 6 bases respectively, with 22 bases between them. The CDR3 loop spans 17 amino acids. Germline CDR1 SGDLS, CDR2 YYNGEE. CDR3: CASSSARGGPSAGELFF. Written as DNA, the CDR3 is TGTGCCAGCAGCTCCGCCAGGGGAGGGCCCTCGGCCGGGGAGCTGTTTTTT.

V usage is TRBV9 and J usage is TRBJ2-1, with D uncertain. In germline, CDR1 is SGDLS, CDR2 YYNGEE. The CDR3 is 15 amino acids. The V gene lost 0 bases and the J gene lost 4 bases, with 11 bases spanning the gap. The CDR3 nucleotides are TGTGCCAGCAGCGTAGAAGGAGACTTATACAATGAGCAGTTCTTC. Residues: CASSVEGDLYNEQFF.

The rearrangement links TRBV7-2 to TRBJ1-1, with 8 nucleotides matching TRBD1. Germline CDR1 and CDR2: SGHTA and FQGNSA. With 7 bases clipped from V and 0 bases from J, the junction kept 4 bases outside the gene matches. The CDR3 sequence is 14 residues long. This chain's CDR3 is CASTDRAMNTEAFF. As DNA, the CDR3 is TGTGCCAGCACGGACAGGGCCATGAACACTGAAGCTTTCTTT.

For the CDR3, the DNA is TGTGCCAGCAGCTTAGATGGGACTAGCGGCTACAATGAGCAGTTCTTC. The encoded protein is CASSLDGTSGYNEQFF. The chain is built from TRBV7-2 and TRBJ2-1; 11 bases fit TRBD2. Trimming removed 1 base from V and 3 bases from J; junction bases left unmatched: 2. The CDR3 is 16 amino acids. Germline assignment: CDR1 SGHTA and CDR2 FQGNSA.

The V gene is TRBV7-9, the J gene TRBJ1-4; 7 nucleotides agree with TRBD1. The CDR3 spans 15 residues. Germline V gene lookup returns CDR1 SEHNR and CDR2 FQNEAQ (reference sequence). The V segment lost 4 bases and the J segment 8 bases; nucleotides outside the gene matches: 10. As DNA, the CDR3 is TGTGCCAGCAGCTCGAACAGGGGAATCGGCGAAAAACTGTTTTTT. This gives the protein CASSSNRGIGEKLFF.

The chain has TRBV4-3 and TRBJ2-1; 7 bases are a match to TRBD1. The CDR3 loop spans 13 amino acids. Germline CDR1 and CDR2: LGHNA and YSLEER. V trimming: 3 bases; J trimming: 9 bases; junction bases outside the gene matches: 5. CDR3 nucleotide sequence: TGCGCCAGCAGCCACGACAGGGATGGTGAGCAGTTCTTC. It codes for CASSHDRDGEQFF.

This chain connects TRBV3-1 (or the pseudogene TRBV3-2) to TRBJ2-1; D is unresolved. V lost 3 bases, J lost 10 bases, and 13 bases lay in between. There are 13 residues in the CDR3. Germline CDR1 reads LGHDT; CDR2 reads YNNKEL (reference sequence). The CDR3 here is CASSHVNLNEQFF. The CDR3 DNA reads TGTGCCAGCAGCCATGTAAACTTAAACGAGCAGTTCTTC.

In this sample, this clone turned up a few times. The chain employs TRBV15 and TRBJ2-7, with 9 positions matching TRBD1. This CDR3 has 14 residues. Germline CDR1 is LNHNV and CDR2 is YYDKDF (reference sequence). With V trimmed by 5 bases and J by 5 bases, 7 bases remained unmatched. The CDR3 sequence is CATSRRTGENEQYF. CDR3 coding DNA: TGTGCCACCAGCCGTCGGACAGGGGAGAACGAGCAGTACTTC.

The rearrangement uses TRBV5-1 and TRBJ2-5, with a tentative D call TRBD2 (6 bases). The CDR3 is 17 residues long. The germline V and J ends were trimmed by 4 bases and 1 base, with 20 bases remaining between them. The germline gives CDR1 SGHRS, CDR2 YFSETQ. The DNA for the CDR3 is TGCGCCAGCAGCCAAAGGAGGGGTGAGGCGATCCAAGAGACCCAGTACTTC. This gives the protein CASSQRRGEAIQETQYF.

V usage is TRBV5-8 and J usage is TRBJ2-3, with D maybe TRBD1 (5 bases). The length of the CDR3 is 15 residues. V lost 0 bases and J 2 bases, leaving 10 bases between the germline ends. In germline, CDR1 is SGHTS, CDR2 YDEGEE. DNA for the CDR3: TGTGCCAGCAGCTTGGTGCAGGGTTTCACAGATACGCAGTATTTT. Protein: CASSLVQGFTDTQYF.